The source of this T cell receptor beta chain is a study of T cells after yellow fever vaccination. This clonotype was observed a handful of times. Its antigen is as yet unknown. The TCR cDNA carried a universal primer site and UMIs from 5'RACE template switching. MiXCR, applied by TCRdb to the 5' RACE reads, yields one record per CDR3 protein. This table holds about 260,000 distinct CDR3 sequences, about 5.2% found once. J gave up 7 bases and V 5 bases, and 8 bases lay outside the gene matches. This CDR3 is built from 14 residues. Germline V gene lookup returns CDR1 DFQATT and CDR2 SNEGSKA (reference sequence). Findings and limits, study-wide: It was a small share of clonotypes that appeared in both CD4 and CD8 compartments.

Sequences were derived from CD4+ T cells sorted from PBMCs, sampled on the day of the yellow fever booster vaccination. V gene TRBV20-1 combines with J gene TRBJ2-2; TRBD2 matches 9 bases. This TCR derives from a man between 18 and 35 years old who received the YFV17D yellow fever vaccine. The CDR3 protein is CSARLSGGVGELFF. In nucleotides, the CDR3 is TGCAGTGCTCGCCTTAGCGGGGGTGTCGGGGAGCTGTTTTTT.